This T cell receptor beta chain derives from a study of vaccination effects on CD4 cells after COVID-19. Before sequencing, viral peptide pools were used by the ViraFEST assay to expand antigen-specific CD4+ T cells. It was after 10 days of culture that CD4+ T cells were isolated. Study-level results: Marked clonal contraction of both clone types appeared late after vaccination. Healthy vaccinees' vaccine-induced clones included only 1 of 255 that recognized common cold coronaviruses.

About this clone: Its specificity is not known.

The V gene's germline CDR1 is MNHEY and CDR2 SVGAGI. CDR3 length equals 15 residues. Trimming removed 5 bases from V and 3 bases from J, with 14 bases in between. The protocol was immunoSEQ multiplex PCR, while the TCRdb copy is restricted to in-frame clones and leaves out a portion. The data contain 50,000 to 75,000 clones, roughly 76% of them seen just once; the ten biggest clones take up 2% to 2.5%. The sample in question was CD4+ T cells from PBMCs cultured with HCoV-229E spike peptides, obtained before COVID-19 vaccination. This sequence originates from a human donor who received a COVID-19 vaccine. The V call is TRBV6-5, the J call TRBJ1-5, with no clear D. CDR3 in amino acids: CASSPTSNLNQPQHF. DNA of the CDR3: TGTGCCAGCAGTCCCACATCGAATCTCAATCAGCCCCAGCATTTT.